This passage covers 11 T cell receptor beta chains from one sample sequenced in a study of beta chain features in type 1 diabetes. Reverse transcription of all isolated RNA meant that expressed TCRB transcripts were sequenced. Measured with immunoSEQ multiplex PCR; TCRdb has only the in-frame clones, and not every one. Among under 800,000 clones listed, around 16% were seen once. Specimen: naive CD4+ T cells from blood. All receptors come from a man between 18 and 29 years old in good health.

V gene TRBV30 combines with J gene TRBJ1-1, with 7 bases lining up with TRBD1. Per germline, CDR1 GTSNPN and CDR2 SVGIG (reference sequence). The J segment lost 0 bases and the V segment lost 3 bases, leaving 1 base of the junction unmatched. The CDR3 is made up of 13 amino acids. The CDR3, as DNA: TGTGCCTGGAGGGACAGGTTGAACACTGAAGCTTTCTTT. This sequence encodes CAWRDRLNTEAFF.

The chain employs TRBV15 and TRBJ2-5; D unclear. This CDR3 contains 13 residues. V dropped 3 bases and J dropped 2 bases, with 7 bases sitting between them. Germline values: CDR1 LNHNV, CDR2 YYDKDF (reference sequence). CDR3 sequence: CATSRRLQETQYF. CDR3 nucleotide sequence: TGTGCCACCAGCAGGAGGCTGCAAGAGACCCAGTACTTC.

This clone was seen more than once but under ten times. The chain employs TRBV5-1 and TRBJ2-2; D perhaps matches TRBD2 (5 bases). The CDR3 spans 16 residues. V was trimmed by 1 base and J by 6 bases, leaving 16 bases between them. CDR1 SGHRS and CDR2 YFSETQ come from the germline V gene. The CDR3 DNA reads TGCGCCAGCAGCTTGCGTACGGGATTCGGGGCCGGGGAGCTGTTTTTT. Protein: CASSLRTGFGAGELFF.

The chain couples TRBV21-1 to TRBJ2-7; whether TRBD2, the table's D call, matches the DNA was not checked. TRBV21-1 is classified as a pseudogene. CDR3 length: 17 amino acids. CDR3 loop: CASRLSGTSGAAYEQYF. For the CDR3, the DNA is TGTGCCAGCAGGCTTTCCGGGACTAGCGGGGCTGCCTACGAGCAGTACTTC.

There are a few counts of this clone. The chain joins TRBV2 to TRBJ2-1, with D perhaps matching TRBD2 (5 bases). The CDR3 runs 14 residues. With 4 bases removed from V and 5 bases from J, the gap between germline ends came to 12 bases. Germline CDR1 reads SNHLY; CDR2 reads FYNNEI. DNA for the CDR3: TGTGCCAGCAGTGCCTTCGGACTTAACAATGAGCAGTTCTTC. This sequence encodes CASSAFGLNNEQFF.

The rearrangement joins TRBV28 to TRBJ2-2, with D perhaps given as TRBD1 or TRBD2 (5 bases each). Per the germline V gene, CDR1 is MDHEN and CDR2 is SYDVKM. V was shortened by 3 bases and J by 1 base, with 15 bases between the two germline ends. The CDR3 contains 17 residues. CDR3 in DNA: TGTGCCAGCAGTTTTCTTCCCGGGACGGGGAACACCGGGGAGCTGTTTTTT. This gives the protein CASSFLPGTGNTGELFF.

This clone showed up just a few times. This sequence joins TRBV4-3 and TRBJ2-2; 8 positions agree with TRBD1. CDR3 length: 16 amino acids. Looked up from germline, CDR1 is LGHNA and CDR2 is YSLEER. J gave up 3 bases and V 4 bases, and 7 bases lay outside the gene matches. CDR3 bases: TGCGCCAGCAGCCGGTCAGGGGGCGCGGACACCGGGGAGCTGTTTTTT. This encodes CASSRSGGADTGELFF.

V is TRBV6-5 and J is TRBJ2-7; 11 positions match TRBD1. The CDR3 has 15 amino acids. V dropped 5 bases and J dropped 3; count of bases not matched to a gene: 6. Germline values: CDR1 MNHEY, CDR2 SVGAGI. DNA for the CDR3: TGTGCCAGCAGTACCCGGACAGGGGGCGTCTACGAGCAGTACTTC. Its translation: CASSTRTGGVYEQYF.

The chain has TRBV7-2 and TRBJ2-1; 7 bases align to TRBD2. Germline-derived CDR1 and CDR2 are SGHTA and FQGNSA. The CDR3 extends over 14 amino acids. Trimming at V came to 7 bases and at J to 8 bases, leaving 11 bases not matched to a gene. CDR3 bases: TGTGCCAGCAAAGCGAATGTGGCGGGGGATGAGCAGTTCTTC. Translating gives CASKANVAGDEQFF.

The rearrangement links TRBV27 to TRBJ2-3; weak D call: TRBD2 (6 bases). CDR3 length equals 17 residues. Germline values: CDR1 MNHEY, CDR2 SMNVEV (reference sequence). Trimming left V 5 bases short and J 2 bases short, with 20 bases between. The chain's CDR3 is CASSLLRRAPNTDTQYF. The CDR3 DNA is TGTGCCAGCAGTCTACTTCGGAGGGCCCCAAACACAGATACGCAGTATTTT.

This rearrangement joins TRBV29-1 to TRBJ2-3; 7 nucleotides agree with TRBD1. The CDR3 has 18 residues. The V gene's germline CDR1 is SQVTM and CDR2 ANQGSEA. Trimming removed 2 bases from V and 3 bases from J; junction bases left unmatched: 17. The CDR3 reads CSVEPLRGRGGMTDTQYF. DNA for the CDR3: TGCAGCGTTGAACCGTTGAGGGGGCGAGGTGGTATGACAGATACGCAGTATTTT.